This T cell receptor beta chain originates from a study of metastatic and nonmetastatic thyroid tumors. Treatment of any kind had been given to no patient before thyroid surgery. The table lists this clone with many counts. Germline CDR1 and CDR2: SGHDN and FVKESK. This CDR3 region has 12 residues. V was trimmed by 0 bases and J by 9 bases, leaving 9 bases between them. TCRdb re-analyzed the PCR reads using MiXCR. The sample has about 48,000 clones; around 21% are singletons. The sample comprised blood. This receptor was obtained from a male donor with papillary thyroid cancer or a benign thyroid nodule (not recorded which). Some clones in this sample may be carry-over from other donors' samples. The chain carries TRBV14 and TRBJ2-7; D remains ambiguous. The CDR3 nucleotides are TGTGCCAGCAGCCAAGATAGGATTAGGCAGTACTTC. Protein: CASSQDRIRQYF.